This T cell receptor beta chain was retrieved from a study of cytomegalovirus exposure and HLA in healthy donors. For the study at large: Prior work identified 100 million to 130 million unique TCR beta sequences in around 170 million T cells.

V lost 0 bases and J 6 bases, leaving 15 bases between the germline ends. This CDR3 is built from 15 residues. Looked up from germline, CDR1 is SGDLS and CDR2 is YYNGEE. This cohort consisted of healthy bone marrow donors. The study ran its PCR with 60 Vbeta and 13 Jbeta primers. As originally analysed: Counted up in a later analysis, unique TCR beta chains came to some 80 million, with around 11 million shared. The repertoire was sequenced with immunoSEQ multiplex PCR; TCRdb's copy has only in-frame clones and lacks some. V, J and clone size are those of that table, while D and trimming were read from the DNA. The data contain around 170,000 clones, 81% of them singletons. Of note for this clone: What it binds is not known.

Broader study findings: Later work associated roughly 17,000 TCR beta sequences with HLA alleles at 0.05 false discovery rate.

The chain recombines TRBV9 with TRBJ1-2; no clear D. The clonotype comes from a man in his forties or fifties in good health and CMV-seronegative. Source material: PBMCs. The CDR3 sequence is CASSVAGRGADGYTF. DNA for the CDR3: TGTGCCAGCAGCGTAGCTGGCCGGGGAGCAGATGGCTACACCTTC.